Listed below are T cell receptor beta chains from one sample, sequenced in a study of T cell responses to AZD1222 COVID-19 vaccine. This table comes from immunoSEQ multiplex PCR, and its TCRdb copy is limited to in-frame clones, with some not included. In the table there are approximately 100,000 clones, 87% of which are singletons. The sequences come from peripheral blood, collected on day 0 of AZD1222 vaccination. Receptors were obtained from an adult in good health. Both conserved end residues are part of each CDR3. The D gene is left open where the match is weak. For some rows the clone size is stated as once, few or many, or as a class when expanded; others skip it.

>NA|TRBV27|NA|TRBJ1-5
TGTGCCAGCAGTTTTGGGAACAGCAATCAGCCCCAGCATTTT
CASSFGNSNQPQHF
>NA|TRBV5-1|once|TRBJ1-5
TGCGCCAGCAGCTTAACTGGGGATAGCAATCAGCCCCAGCATTTT
CASSLTGDSNQPQHF
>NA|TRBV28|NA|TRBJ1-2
TGTGCCAGCAGTTTGACTATCTATGGCTACACCTTC
CASSLTIYGYTF
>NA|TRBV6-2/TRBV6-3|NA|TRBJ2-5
TGTGCCAGCAGTTACTTACCCCGCTGGGCCGGAGGAGAGACCCAGTACTTC
CASSYLPRWAGGETQYF
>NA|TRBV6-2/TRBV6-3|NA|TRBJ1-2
TGTGCCAGCAGTGAGACAGGCGGCTACACCTTC
CASSETGGYTF
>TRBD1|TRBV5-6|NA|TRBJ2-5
TGTGCCAGCAGCCGAGGACAGGGGATGGAGACCCAGTACTTC
CASSRGQGMETQYF
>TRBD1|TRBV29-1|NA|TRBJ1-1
TGCAGCGTGCTGACAGGGTCGAACACTGAAGCTTTCTTT
CSVLTGSNTEAFF
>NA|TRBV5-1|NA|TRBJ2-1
TGCGCCAGCAGCTTGGTTGCAGGGCTCGATGAGCAGTTCTTC
CASSLVAGLDEQFF
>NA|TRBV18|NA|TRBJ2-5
TGTGCCAGCTCACCGCCCCCGGGATTGTACCAAGAGACCCAGTACTTC
CASSPPPGLYQETQYF
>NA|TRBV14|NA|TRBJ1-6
TGTGCCAGCAGCCAAGATATAGGAGCAAATTCACCCCTCCACTTT
CASSQDIGANSPLHF
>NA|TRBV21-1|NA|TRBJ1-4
TGTGCCAGCAGTACAGAGGGAAGGGACGAAAAACTGTTTTTT
CASSTEGRDEKLFF
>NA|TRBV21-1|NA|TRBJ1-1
TGTGCCAGGGCGGACAGGGGGGGTACTGAAGCTTTCTTT
CARADRGGTEAFF
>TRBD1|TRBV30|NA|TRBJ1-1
TGTGCCTGGAGTCTTACAGGGGGCGCGGCTTTCTTT
CAWSLTGGAAFF
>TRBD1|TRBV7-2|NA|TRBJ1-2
TGTGCCAGCAGCTTAGTGTCAGGGGGCGGCTATGGCTACACCTTC
CASSLVSGGGYGYTF
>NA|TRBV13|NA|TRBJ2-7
TGTGCCAGCAGCTTAGGATCCTACGAGCAGTACTTC
CASSLGSYEQYF
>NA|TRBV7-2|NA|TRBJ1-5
TGTGCCAGCAGCTTAGCGACGGGAGGGAAGCCCCAGCATTTT
CASSLATGGKPQHF
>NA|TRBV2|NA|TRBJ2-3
TGTGCCAGCAGCCCTTTAACTATAGATACGCAGTATTTT
CASSPLTIDTQYF
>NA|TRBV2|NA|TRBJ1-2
TGTGCCAGCAGTGAAACAGGCCCCAACTATGGCTACACCTTC
CASSETGPNYGYTF
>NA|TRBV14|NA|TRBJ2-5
TGTGCCAGCAGCCAAGCGAGGGGAGGAGAGACCCAGTACTTC
CASSQARGGETQYF
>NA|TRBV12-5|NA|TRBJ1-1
TGTGCTAGTGGTTTGCCCCCGGGGGGGCGCCCTTTCTTT
CASGLPPGGRPFF
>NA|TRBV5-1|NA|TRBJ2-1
TGCGCCAGCAGCTGGGACTGGAATGAGCAGTTCTTC
CASSWDWNEQFF
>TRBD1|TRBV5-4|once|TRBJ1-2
TGTGCCAGCAGCTTGGCTTTCCAGGGGGGCGGCTACACCTTC
CASSLAFQGGGYTF
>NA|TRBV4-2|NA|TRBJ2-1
TGTGCCAGCAGCCAAGATCTACGAGATGAGCAGTTCTTC
CASSQDLRDEQFF